These 3 T cell receptor beta chains share one sample of origin, sequenced in a study of blood T cell repertoires in COVID-19. Produced via immunoSEQ multiplex PCR; TCRdb's table is partial and in-frame only. The repertoire holds 200,000 to 300,000 clones, with roughly 86% as singletons. Sequencing was done on a sample of peripheral blood. The receptor set was obtained from a man in his forties or fifties with acute or convalescent COVID-19.

The V call is TRBV5-4, the J call TRBJ1-2, with 12 bases matching TRBD1. The length of the CDR3 is 15 residues. CDR1 is SGHNT, CDR2 YYREEE, per germline (reference sequence). V dropped 2 bases and J dropped 4; count of bases not matched to a gene: 3. The CDR3 DNA reads TGTGCCAGCAGCTTCGGGACAGGGGGCAGCTATGGCTACACCTTC. It codes for CASSFGTGGSYGYTF.

The rearrangement links TRBV3-1 (or the pseudogene TRBV3-2) to TRBJ1-6; D ambiguous. The length of the CDR3 is 15 residues. Germline CDR1 reads LGHDT; CDR2 reads YNNKEL (reference sequence). Between the trimmed V and J ends, which lost 4 bases and 7 bases, there was a span of 14 bases. The CDR3 protein is CASSPYAGANSPLHF. CDR3 coding DNA: TGTGCCAGCAGCCCCTACGCGGGAGCAAATTCACCCCTCCACTTT.

The rearrangement uses TRBV3-1 (or the pseudogene TRBV3-2) and TRBJ2-7, with D tentatively TRBD2 (6 bases). Trimming left V 4 bases short and J 0 bases short, with 10 bases between. Germline CDR1 and CDR2: LGHDT and YNNKEL (reference sequence). This CDR3 spans 14 amino acids. Written as DNA, the CDR3 is TGTGCCAGCAGCCCTGGGGGGATCTCCTACGAGCAGTACTTC. Amino acids: CASSPGGISYEQYF.